Below, 10 T cell receptor beta chains from the same sample are listed, as sequenced in a study of vaccination and CD4 T cells after COVID-19. These receptors have no known antigen. Cultured CD4+ T-cell DNA underwent Oncomine TCR Beta short-read sequencing. Using its own MiXCR run on the PCR reads, TCRdb lists one record per CDR3 protein. The data contain around 21,000 distinct CDR3 sequences, roughly 49% of them singletons. Sample treatment: approximately 11-day PBMC culture with coronavirus spike peptide pools or control peptides (ViraFEST assay). The sample was CD4+ T cells from blood, cultured in vitro. The receptors here all came from a human donor who had recovered from COVID-19.

This clonotype was seen more than once but under ten times. CDR3 sequence reads: CASSSQRLARPTDTQYF. CDR3 nucleotide sequence: TGTGCCAGCAGCTCACAGAGGCTAGCGAGACCGACAGATACGCAGTATTTT. The gene calls are TRBV11-2 and TRBJ2-3; weak D call: TRBD2 (6 bases). CDR1 and CDR2 (germline): SGHAT, FQNNGV. This CDR3 is 17 amino acids long. V was pared by 4 bases and J by 3 bases, with 20 bases between.

This clonotype has just one count. This chain joins TRBV11-2 and TRBJ2-1, with unresolved D. There are 18 residues in the CDR3. The V end lost 5 bases, the J end lost 6 bases, and 26 bases lay between the germline ends. Germline V gene data show CDR1 as SGHAT and CDR2 as FQNNGV. The CDR3 sequence is CASSTPKGRRPGGNEQFF. CDR3 coding DNA: TGTGCCAGCAGCACACCCAAGGGCCGGCGGCCCGGCGGCAATGAGCAGTTCTTC.

The V and J genes are TRBV7-2 and TRBJ2-5; 15 nucleotides match TRBD2. Germline V gene data show CDR1 as SGHTA and CDR2 as FQGNSA. This CDR3 region has 17 residues. The J segment lost 2 bases and the V segment lost 5 bases, leaving 6 bases of the junction unmatched. This CDR3 is CASSRTSGGAGQETQYF. CDR3 in DNA: TGTGCCAGCAGCCGGACTAGCGGGGGGGCAGGGCAAGAGACCCAGTACTTC.

In this sample, this clonotype turned up once. V usage is TRBV6-2 or TRBV6-3 and J usage is TRBJ1-5; possible D gene TRBD1, 5 bases. The CDR3 totals 17 residues. V was trimmed by 8 bases and J by 3 bases, leaving 23 bases between them. CDR1 and CDR2 from the germline V gene are MNHEY and SVGEGT. CDR3: CASATTLLRDPNQPQHF. In DNA, the CDR3 is TGTGCCAGCGCGACCACATTACTCCGGGACCCCAATCAGCCCCAGCATTTT.

V usage is TRBV20-1 and J usage is TRBJ2-7; TRBD1 matches at 8 bases. This CDR3 has 14 amino acids. Losses at the gene ends were 2 bases for V and 4 bases for J; bases not matched to a gene: 7. Germline V gene data show CDR1 as DFQATT and CDR2 as SNEGSKA (reference sequence). This CDR3 is CSARIRDRTYEQYF. CDR3 coding DNA: TGCAGTGCTAGAATCCGGGACAGGACGTACGAGCAGTACTTC.

This chain connects TRBV7-2 to TRBJ2-5, with D tentatively TRBD1 (6 bases). Looked up from germline, CDR1 is SGHTA and CDR2 is FQGNSA. This CDR3 has 13 residues. Trimming removed 2 bases at V and 7 bases at J, with 11 bases between. For the CDR3, the DNA is TGTGCCAGCAGCTTACACAGGGAAGGGACCCAGTACTTC. Its protein product is CASSLHREGTQYF.

This clonotype has a handful of counts. V and J are TRBV19 and TRBJ1-1; D possibly corresponds to TRBD1 (6 bases). CDR3 length: 14 amino acids. Germline V CDR1 and CDR2: LNHDA, SQIVND (reference sequence). Trimming shortened V by 6 bases and J by 4 bases, and 15 bases separated the two germline ends. CDR3 nucleotides: TGTGCCAGTAGACGAGTAGGGGGAAGCACTGAAGCTTTCTTT. Residues: CASRRVGGSTEAFF.

This chain connects TRBV7-2 to TRBJ2-7; D perhaps matches TRBD1 (9 bases). CDR3 length equals 15 residues. CDR1 is SGHTA, CDR2 FQGNSA, per germline. Trimming took 5 bases from V and 6 from J, leaving 20 bases between them. This chain's CDR3 is CASSPGGDRAGEQYF. CDR3 DNA sequence: TGTGCCAGCAGCCCGGGGGGGGACAGGGCTGGCGAGCAGTACTTC.

The chain carries TRBV11-2 and TRBJ2-6; 8 positions agree with TRBD2. CDR3 size: 18 residues. Germline CDR1 reads SGHAT; CDR2 reads FQNNGV. V lost 0 bases to trimming and J lost 3 bases; unmatched junction nucleotides: 7. The CDR3 nucleotides are TGTGCCAGCAGCTTAGATTTTGGGCGGGGGGTTGGGGCCAACGTCCTGACTTTC. It specifies CASSLDFGRGVGANVLTF.

This clonotype turned up a few times. The V call is TRBV20-1, the J call TRBJ2-7; 13 nucleotides line up with TRBD2. Germline V gene data show CDR1 as DFQATT and CDR2 as SNEGSKA (reference sequence). This CDR3 has 17 residues. Germline trimming cut 6 bases from V and 5 bases from J; bases unmatched to any gene: 16. The chain's CDR3 is CSARGIRTSGSSNEQYF. The CDR3 nucleotides read TGCAGTGCCAGGGGCATTCGGACTAGCGGGAGTTCGAACGAGCAGTACTTC.